The 14 T cell receptor beta chains presented below share a single source sample, sequenced in a study of vaccination and CD4 T cells after COVID-19. Treatment described: roughly ten-day PBMC culture with coronavirus spike peptide pools or control peptides (ViraFEST assay). Antigen specificity for these receptors is unknown. At the Johns Hopkins FTIC core, DNA taken from cultured CD4+ T cells was sequenced by way of the Oncomine TCR Beta short-read assay. Via MiXCR, TCRdb re-called the PCR reads, giving one row per CDR3 protein. Of roughly 26,000 distinct CDR3 sequences in the sample, over 60% were seen once. Sequencing was performed on CD4+ T cells from blood, cultured in vitro. The receptors originated from a human donor who had recovered from COVID-19.

The CDR3 DNA is TGCAGTGCTAGTACCAGGGCGGGGGCCAACGTCCTGACTTTC. It codes for CSASTRAGANVLTF. The V call is TRBV20-1, the J call TRBJ2-6; weak D call: TRBD1 (5 bases). V was clipped by 3 bases and J by 4 bases, with 10 bases between them. Germline V gives CDR1 DFQATT, CDR2 SNEGSKA (reference sequence). The CDR3 runs 14 residues.

The chain uses TRBV6-1 and TRBJ2-3; tentative D call: TRBD2 (6 bases). Per germline, CDR1 MNHNS and CDR2 SASEGT. Trimming removed 6 bases at V and 6 bases at J, with 19 bases between. CDR3 size: 15 residues. As DNA, the CDR3 is TGTGCCAGCAGACCCGGGACTTCACGGGGCGATACGCAGTATTTT. This gives the protein CASRPGTSRGDTQYF.

This clonotype came up once. The rearrangement uses TRBV11-3 and TRBJ2-3, with D uncertain. Germline V gene data show CDR1 as SGHNT and CDR2 as YENEEA. CDR3 size: 14 residues. V lost 2 bases and J lost 2, with 8 bases in between. The CDR3 nucleotides read TGTGCCAGCAGCTTATCGCAGACCACAGATACGCAGTATTTT. Protein sequence: CASSLSQTTDTQYF.

V usage is TRBV7-2 and J usage is TRBJ1-6; D not resolved. This CDR3 comprises 16 residues. Trimming removed 1 base at V and 9 bases at J, with 16 bases between. Per the germline V gene, CDR1 is SGHTA and CDR2 is FQGNSA. The CDR3 reads CASSLGSRITLSPLHF. The CDR3 DNA is TGTGCCAGCAGCTTAGGATCACGGATAACCCTTTCACCCCTCCACTTT.

In its sample, this clonotype was seen once. The chain is built from TRBV30 and TRBJ1-2; D gene ambiguous. Trimming removed 5 bases at V and 4 bases at J, with 5 bases between. Germline values: CDR1 GTSNPN, CDR2 SVGIG (reference sequence). The CDR3 length is 10 residues. Here the CDR3 reads CAWCPYGYTF. For the CDR3, the DNA is TGTGCCTGGTGCCCCTATGGCTACACCTTC.

The chain links TRBV28 to TRBJ1-2, with 8 bases that match TRBD1. Germline V gives CDR1 MDHEN, CDR2 SYDVKM. This CDR3 is 16 amino acids long. The trim removed 2 bases at V and 8 bases at J, leaving 13 bases unmatched. CDR3 in amino acids: CASSLGSRQGARGYTF. CDR3 nucleotide sequence: TGTGCCAGCAGTTTAGGGTCAAGGCAGGGGGCGCGGGGCTACACCTTC.

The J gene is TRBJ1-5, the V gene TRBV28, with a weak D call TRBD1 (5 bases). The CDR3 spans 16 residues. In germline, CDR1 is MDHEN, CDR2 SYDVKM. The germline V and J ends were trimmed by 6 bases and 11 bases, with 26 bases remaining between them. The CDR3 sequence is CASSSPGAGGEEAQHF. DNA of the CDR3: TGTGCCAGCAGCTCTCCTGGGGCGGGGGGTGAAGAAGCCCAGCATTTT.

The V and J genes are TRBV6-2 or TRBV6-3 and TRBJ1-1, with a weak D call TRBD1 (5 bases). The CDR3 covers 10 residues. The ends were cut back, 4 bases at V and 11 bases at J, with 8 bases in the middle. Per germline, CDR1 MNHEY and CDR2 SVGEGT. The CDR3 nucleotides are TGTGCCAGCAGTTCCGGGACGGCTTTCTTT. The encoded protein is CASSSGTAFF.

The chain links TRBV7-9 to TRBJ2-7; TRBD1 matches 12 bases. The CDR3 runs 18 residues. The germline CDR1 and CDR2 sequences are SEHNR and FQNEAQ (reference sequence). Trimming at V came to 7 bases and at J to 0 bases, leaving 13 bases not matched to a gene. CDR3 loop: CASTHPGQGAQSSYEQYF. In DNA, the CDR3 is TGTGCCAGCACCCACCCGGGACAGGGGGCCCAAAGCTCCTACGAGCAGTACTTC.

The chain links TRBV20-1 to TRBJ2-5; 7 positions agree with TRBD1. This CDR3 is 11 amino acids long. Germline lookup yields CDR1 DFQATT and CDR2 SNEGSKA (reference sequence). The ends lost 5 bases at V and 6 bases at J; junction bases unmatched: 3. The CDR3 region has the DNA TGCAGTGCTGGGGACAGACAGACCCAGTACTTC. Translated: CSAGDRQTQYF.

The chain links TRBV7-3 to TRBJ1-5; tentatively, D is TRBD1 (6 bases). The CDR3 is 13 amino acids. V was pared by 2 bases and J by 10 bases, with 12 bases between. Germline V lookup: CDR1 SGHTA, CDR2 FQGTGA. CDR3 loop: CASSLAQGYPQHF. DNA of the CDR3: TGTGCCAGCAGCTTAGCCCAGGGGTATCCCCAGCATTTT.

The chain carries TRBV10-3 and TRBJ1-1; 8 bases line up with TRBD1. The CDR3 has 15 residues. CDR1 and CDR2 (germline): ENHRY, SYGVKD. Trimming cost V 4 bases and J 3 bases; bases outside gene matches: 7. CDR3 DNA: TGTGCCATCAGTGGACAGGGGCTCAGGGACACTGAAGCTTTCTTT. It translates to CAISGQGLRDTEAFF.

This clonotype was seen more than once but under ten times. V gene TRBV28 combines with J gene TRBJ1-2, with 9 bases that match TRBD1. The CDR3 totals 14 residues. CDR1 MDHEN and CDR2 SYDVKM come from the germline V gene. The ends lost 6 bases at V and 11 bases at J; junction bases unmatched: 13. CDR3 sequence (DNA): TGTGCCAGCAGCCAACAGGGGGCTCCCGTCTTGTACACCTTC. This sequence encodes CASSQQGAPVLYTF.

This clonotype was detected a few times. The gene calls are TRBV15 and TRBJ2-1; 14 nucleotides match TRBD2. The CDR3 has 18 residues. Trimming at V came to 3 bases and at J to 3 bases, leaving 7 bases not matched to a gene. Looked up from germline, CDR1 is LNHNV and CDR2 is YYDKDF (reference sequence). The CDR3 here is CATSRFTGTSGGYNEQFF. The CDR3 region has the DNA TGTGCCACCAGCAGGTTTACAGGGACTAGCGGGGGCTACAATGAGCAGTTCTTC. The entire variable domain, with the rest obtained from reference TRBV15 and TRBJ2-1, is as follows: DAMVIQNPRYQVTQFGKPVTLSCSQTLNHNVMYWYQQKSSQAPKLLFHYYDKDFNNEADTPDNFQSRRPNTSFCFLDIRSPGLGDTAMYLCATSRFTGTSGGYNEQFFGPGTRLTVL.